Shown below are 30 T cell receptor beta chains from a single sample sequenced in a study of T cell repertoires in cytomegalovirus infection. TCRdb recomputed calls from the reads with MiXCR, one row per CDR3 protein. The sample comprises about 180,000 distinct CDR3 sequences, approximately 15% of which are singletons, and 25% to 30% rests with the top ten. The specimen was PBMCs. Receptor source: a human donor in good health (CMV status not recorded). Some clones in this sample may be carry-over from other donors' samples.

This clonotype has ten or more counts. The chain combines TRBV4-1 with TRBJ1-2; no definite D call. The length of the CDR3 is 15 residues. Per germline, CDR1 MGHRA and CDR2 YSYEKL. V lost 0 bases to trimming and J lost 0 bases, with 8 bases between them. DNA for the CDR3: TGCGCCAGCAGCCAAGATGATGAGGCTAACTATGGCTACACCTTC. Protein sequence: CASSQDDEANYGYTF.

This clonotype was counted many times. The V and J genes are TRBV7-6 and TRBJ1-2; D unclear. The CDR3 is 13 amino acids. Germline V gene sequence: CDR1 SGHVS, CDR2 FNYEAQ. Between the trimmed V and J ends, which lost 4 bases and 8 bases, there was a span of 14 bases. The CDR3 DNA reads as TGTGCCAGCAGCTCGCCAAGGGAATACGGCTACACCTTC. It translates to CASSSPREYGYTF.

The J gene is TRBJ2-1, the V gene TRBV12-3 or TRBV12-4; tentatively, D is TRBD1 (7 bases). V was trimmed by 8 bases and J by 7 bases, leaving 18 bases between them. This CDR3 is built from 14 residues. The CDR3, as DNA: TGTGCCAGCGGCAGGGGGAGTCTAGCGAATGAGCAGTTCTTC. It is translated as CASGRGSLANEQFF.

This clonotype showed up just a few times. V and J are TRBV7-3 and TRBJ1-1, with D perhaps matching TRBD1 (5 bases). The CDR3 runs to 16 residues. Trimming took off 3 bases at V and 1 base at J, with 15 bases between the two ends. The germline V gene has CDR1 SGHTA and CDR2 FQGTGA. The DNA of the CDR3 is TGTGCCAGCAGCTTCTCCCCGGGGCAGGGGAACACTGAAGCTTTCTTT. It specifies CASSFSPGQGNTEAFF.

V and J are TRBV29-1 and TRBJ1-1; 7 positions agree with TRBD1. The CDR3 consists of 15 residues. Germline V gene data show CDR1 as SQVTM and CDR2 as ANQGSEA. With 4 bases clipped from V and 5 bases from J, the junction kept 13 bases outside the gene matches. The CDR3 DNA follows: TGCAGCGTTGGGTACTCCGGGACAGTGAGGACTGAAGCTTTCTTT. Translated, it gives CSVGYSGTVRTEAFF.

The chain is built from TRBV5-6 and TRBJ1-2, with D possibly matching TRBD1 (6 bases). Per germline, CDR1 SGHDT and CDR2 YYEEEE. Trimming pared 4 bases from V and 7 bases from J, leaving 20 bases between. The CDR3 has 15 residues. The CDR3 nucleotides read TGTGCCAGCAGCCACCTGACGACGGGGGCGGGTGGCTACACCTTC. Residues: CASSHLTTGAGGYTF.

The table lists this clonotype with many counts. The gene calls are TRBV7-3 and TRBJ2-2, with no clear D. Trimming took off 0 bases at V and 4 bases at J, with 3 bases between the two ends. The CDR3 totals 13 residues. Germline CDR1 reads SGHTA; CDR2 reads FQGTGA. The CDR3 here is CASSLTSTGELFF. CDR3 DNA: TGTGCCAGCAGCTTAACGTCCACCGGGGAGCTGTTTTTT. Looking up the rest from reference TRBV7-3 and TRBJ2-2 gives the full variable domain: GAGVSQTPSNKVTEKGKYVELRCDPISGHTALYWYRQSLGQGPEFLIYFQGTGAADDSGLPNDRFFAVRPEGSVSTLKIQRTERGDSAVYLCASSLTSTGELFFGEGSRLTVL.

This clonotype appeared a few times. V is TRBV4-3 and J is TRBJ2-7; possible D gene TRBD1, 7 bases. With 0 bases removed from V and 7 bases from J, the gap between germline ends came to 16 bases. The CDR3 is 15 residues long. From germline, CDR1 is LGHNA and CDR2 YSLEER. CDR3 coding DNA: TGCGCCAGCAGCCAAGATGGCAGGGGGGCGGAGGAGCAGTACTTC. Translating it yields CASSQDGRGAEEQYF.

This clonotype has only a few counts. This chain joins TRBV28 and TRBJ2-5; TRBD2 aligns across 12 bases. The junction had 13 bases not matched to a gene; V was cut back by 4 bases and J by 1 base. Germline V gives CDR1 MDHEN, CDR2 SYDVKM. The CDR3 totals 19 residues. The CDR3 reads CASSYLAGLAGGAQETQYF. CDR3 in DNA: TGTGCCAGCAGTTACCTCGCGGGGCTAGCGGGAGGGGCCCAAGAGACCCAGTACTTC.

This clonotype was seen more than once but under ten times. V is TRBV6-2 or TRBV6-3 and J is TRBJ2-6, with 8 bases identical to TRBD1. The V segment lost 5 bases and the J segment 2 bases; nucleotides outside the gene matches: 14. Looked up from germline, CDR1 is MNHEY and CDR2 is SVGEGT. The CDR3 sequence is 19 residues long. This CDR3 reads CASSLHGQGRNPGANVLTF. The CDR3 coding sequence is TGTGCCAGCAGTCTTCACGGACAGGGCAGGAATCCTGGGGCCAACGTCCTGACTTTC.

The genes are TRBV7-9 and TRBJ2-7; 8 positions match TRBD1. The trim removed 11 bases at V and 2 bases at J, leaving 5 bases unmatched. Germline V lookup: CDR1 SEHNR, CDR2 FQNEAQ (reference sequence). The CDR3 spans 12 residues. CDR3: CAFSDRAYEQYF. The CDR3 region has the DNA TGTGCCTTCTCGGACAGGGCCTACGAGCAGTACTTC.

This clonotype was picked up many times. The chain combines TRBV6-1 with TRBJ2-1; perhaps TRBD1 as D (6 bases). Trimming took off 6 bases at V and 7 bases at J, with 10 bases between the two ends. The CDR3 sequence is 12 residues long. In germline, CDR1 is MNHNS, CDR2 SASEGT. The CDR3 sequence: CASRSQGNEQFF. In DNA form, the CDR3 reads TGTGCCAGCAGATCACAGGGAAATGAGCAGTTCTTC.

This clonotype was detected once. The conserved phenylalanine or tryptophan is not found at the CDR3 terminus, so this likely reflects a read error. This rearrangement joins TRBV18 to TRBJ2-2; 12 nucleotides agree with TRBD2. Germline assignment: CDR1 KGHSH and CDR2 LQKENI. The V gene end was trimmed by 2 bases and the J gene end by 10 bases; junction bases not matched to a gene: 2. The CDR3 totals 14 residues. The CDR3 sequence: CASSPGLAGKELFV. CDR3 in DNA: TGTGCCAGCTCACCAGGACTAGCGGGGAAGGAGCTGTTTGTT.

This clonotype has a handful of counts. The chain is built from TRBV27 and TRBJ2-7; 7 nucleotides line up with TRBD1. With V trimmed by 5 bases and J by 1 base, 8 bases remained unmatched. Germline V lookup: CDR1 MNHEY, CDR2 SMNVEV (reference sequence). The CDR3 loop spans 15 amino acids. The CDR3 nucleotides are TGTGCCAGCAGTCTCACGGGACAGAGTTCCTACGAGCAGTACTTC. Its protein is CASSLTGQSSYEQYF.

On this clonotype: One base away lies a much larger clone, so this may be a sequencing read error. This chain joins TRBV10-3 and TRBJ1-5; maybe TRBD1 (6 bases). Germline CDR1 is ENHRY and CDR2 is SYGVKD. This CDR3 contains 15 residues. In DNA, the CDR3 is TGTGCCATCAGTGGTACAGGGAGCGTGTATCAGCCCAAGCATTTT. It yields the protein CAISGTGSVYQPKHF.

This clonotype was observed at least ten times. The chain employs TRBV7-2 and TRBJ1-2; 8 positions match TRBD1. CDR1 SGHTA and CDR2 FQGNSA come from the germline V gene. CDR3 size: 16 residues. V shed 5 bases and J 8 bases; nucleotides not matched to a gene: 16. CDR3 amino acids: CASSRRGNQGAEGYTF. CDR3 DNA sequence: TGTGCCAGCAGCCGGAGGGGAAACCAGGGGGCGGAGGGCTACACCTTC.

This clonotype occurred many times. The chain uses TRBV28 and TRBJ2-4; D may be TRBD2 (7 bases). V shed 7 bases and J shed 5 bases, with 21 bases lying between them. The CDR3 is 16 amino acids. Looked up from germline, CDR1 is MDHEN and CDR2 is SYDVKM. The CDR3 is CASTSLGEGGENIQYF. Here the CDR3 DNA reads TGTGCCAGCACCTCTCTCGGGGAGGGGGGGGAAAACATTCAGTACTTC.

This clonotype occurred many times. This chain connects TRBV7-6 to TRBJ2-1; D is perhaps TRBD2 (7 bases). This CDR3 spans 13 amino acids. The germline V and J ends were trimmed by 5 bases and 6 bases, with 11 bases remaining between them. Germline CDR1 SGHVS, CDR2 FNYEAQ. The CDR3 DNA follows: TGTGCCAGCAGCCAAGGGGGGGGCAATGAGCAGTTCTTC. This sequence encodes CASSQGGGNEQFF.

This clonotype was recorded many times. The V call is TRBV14, the J call TRBJ2-2; the D is unclear. CDR1 is SGHDN and CDR2 is FVKESK in the germline V gene. The CDR3 has 14 amino acids. The ends were cut back, 3 bases at V and 4 bases at J, with 9 bases in the middle. Here the CDR3 DNA reads TGTGCCAGCAGCCATGAATGGGGCACCGGGGAGCTGTTTTTT. This translates into CASSHEWGTGELFF.

The sample holds many counts of this clonotype. J is TRBJ1-6 and V is TRBV7-3, with D possibly TRBD1 on 5 matching bases. CDR1 is SGHTA, CDR2 FQGTGA, per germline. There are 16 residues in the CDR3. V was cut by 5 bases and J by 7 bases, with 18 bases left in between. Here the CDR3 reads CASSPSGRGRNSPLHF. The DNA for the CDR3 is TGTGCCAGCAGCCCTTCCGGACGGGGCCGGAATTCACCCCTCCACTTT.

This clonotype appeared many times. This sequence joins TRBV7-9 and TRBJ2-7, with D perhaps matching TRBD2 (6 bases). CDR1 SEHNR and CDR2 FQNEAQ come from the germline V gene (reference sequence). V lost 4 bases and J 4 bases, leaving 14 bases between the germline ends. The CDR3 loop spans 14 amino acids. The CDR3 DNA reads as TGTGCCAGCAGCTCAAGGGACTCCCATTACGAGCAGTACTTC. Amino acids: CASSSRDSHYEQYF.

This clonotype was recorded many times. The rearrangement uses TRBV12-3 or TRBV12-4 and TRBJ1-2, with 7 positions matching TRBD1. After removal of 7 bases from V and 5 bases from J, the junction contained 10 bases not matched to a gene. This CDR3 is built from 14 residues. DNA of the CDR3: TGTGCCAGCACCCTATCCACAGGGGATTATGGCTACACCTTC. Its translation is CASTLSTGDYGYTF.

This clonotype was observed a handful of times. The chain carries TRBV7-9 and TRBJ1-1; the D is unclear. This CDR3 region has 12 residues. Germline V CDR1 and CDR2: SEHNR, FQNEAQ (reference sequence). V lost 8 bases and J lost 1, with 8 bases in between. This CDR3 reads CASRRTNTEAFF. Here the CDR3 DNA reads TGTGCCAGCCGGCGAACGAACACTGAAGCTTTCTTT. The full variable domain, in which reference TRBV7-9 and TRBJ1-1 provide the parts outside the CDR3, is DTGVSQNPRHKITKRGQNVTFRCDPISEHNRLYWYRQTLGQGPEFLTYFQNEAQLEKSRLLSDRFSAERPKGSFSTLEIQRTEQGDSAMYLCASRRTNTEAFFGQGTRLTVV.

A remark on this clonotype: Being one base from a much bigger clone, this may be a read error. This CDR3 fails to terminate in the conserved phenylalanine or tryptophan, so it likely reflects a read error. The chain's CDR3 is CASGRAGMNSPLHL. In nucleotides, the CDR3 is TGTGCCAGCGGAAGAGCAGGGATGAATTCACCCCTCCACCTT. The chain employs TRBV6-1 and TRBJ1-6; possible D gene TRBD1, 5 bases. Trimming pared 8 bases from V and 7 bases from J, leaving 15 bases between. Germline CDR1 and CDR2: MNHNS and SASEGT. There are 14 residues in the CDR3.

This clonotype was recorded many times. The CDR3 spells CASSLTSGGDGETQYF. The CDR3 nucleotides are TGCGCCAGCAGTCTGACTAGCGGGGGGGACGGGGAGACCCAGTACTTC. The rearrangement uses TRBV10-2 and TRBJ2-5, with 14 bases matching TRBD2. The CDR3 consists of 16 residues. With V trimmed by 5 bases and J by 5 bases, 7 bases remained unmatched. From germline, CDR1 is WSHSY and CDR2 SAAADI.

The rearrangement joins TRBV5-1 to TRBJ2-1; D possibly corresponds to TRBD2 (6 bases). The CDR3 is 13 amino acids. Germline assignment: CDR1 SGHRS and CDR2 YFSETQ. V was trimmed by 9 bases and J by 9 bases, leaving 19 bases between them. The CDR3 nucleotides read TGCGCCACGGGAGTTAGCGTTAGCGGTGAGCAGTTCTTC. Its translation is CATGVSVSGEQFF.

This clonotype occurred a few times. The chain uses TRBV19 and TRBJ2-1, with 7 bases that match TRBD2. CDR3 length: 15 residues. The V and J ends lost 1 base and 5 bases, in that order; junction bases with no gene match: 5. Germline loops: CDR1 LNHDA, CDR2 SQIVND (reference sequence). The CDR3 reads CASSIAGGWHNEQFF. The CDR3 coding sequence is TGTGCCAGTAGTATAGCGGGAGGTTGGCACAATGAGCAGTTCTTC.

The rearrangement links TRBV7-8 to TRBJ1-3, with 8 nucleotides matching TRBD1. Germline V gene lookup returns CDR1 SGHVS and CDR2 FQNEAQ. J was trimmed by 1 base and V by 1 base; bases with no gene match: 15. This CDR3 has 20 residues. The CDR3 is CASSLEYGTGATLSGNTIYF. The CDR3 nucleotides read TGTGCCAGCAGCTTAGAATATGGGACAGGAGCAACTCTGTCTGGAAACACCATATATTTT.

This clonotype was counted many times. J is TRBJ2-3 and V is TRBV7-2; D may be TRBD1 or TRBD2 (5 bases each). Trimming left V 5 bases short and J 2 bases short, with 11 bases between. The CDR3 runs to 14 residues. The germline CDR1 and CDR2 sequences are SGHTA and FQGNSA. CDR3 protein: CASSPWGITDTQYF. CDR3 coding DNA: TGTGCCAGCAGCCCCTGGGGGATCACAGATACGCAGTATTTT.

There are many counts of this clonotype. The V and J genes are TRBV6-5 and TRBJ1-5; the D gene is possibly TRBD1 (5 bases). Between the trimmed V and J ends, which lost 6 bases and 4 bases, there was a span of 10 bases. Looked up from germline, CDR1 is MNHEY and CDR2 is SVGAGI. CDR3 size: 13 residues. The CDR3 bases are TGTGCCAGCAGCCCAGGGACGAATCAGCCCCAGCATTTT. Translating it yields CASSPGTNQPQHF.